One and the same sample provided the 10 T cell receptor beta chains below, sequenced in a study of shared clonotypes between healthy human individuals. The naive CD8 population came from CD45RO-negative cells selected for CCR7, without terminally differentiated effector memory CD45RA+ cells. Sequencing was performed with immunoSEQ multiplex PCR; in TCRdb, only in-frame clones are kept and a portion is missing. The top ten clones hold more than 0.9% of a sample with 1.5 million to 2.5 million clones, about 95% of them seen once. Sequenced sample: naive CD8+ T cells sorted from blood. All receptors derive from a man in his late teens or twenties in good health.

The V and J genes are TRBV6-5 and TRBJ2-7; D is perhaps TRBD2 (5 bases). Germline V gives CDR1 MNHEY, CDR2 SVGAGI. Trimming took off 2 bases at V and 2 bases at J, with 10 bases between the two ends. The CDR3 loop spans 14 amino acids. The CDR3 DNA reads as TGTGCCAGCAGTTACCGGACGGGGACCTACGAGCAGTACTTC. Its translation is CASSYRTGTYEQYF.

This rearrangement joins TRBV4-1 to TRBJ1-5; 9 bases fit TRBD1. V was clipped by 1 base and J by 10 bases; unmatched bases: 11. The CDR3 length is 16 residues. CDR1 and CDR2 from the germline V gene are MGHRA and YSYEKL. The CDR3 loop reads CASSQVVQGASRPQHF. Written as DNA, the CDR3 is TGCGCCAGCAGCCAAGTAGTACAGGGGGCATCGAGACCCCAGCATTTT.

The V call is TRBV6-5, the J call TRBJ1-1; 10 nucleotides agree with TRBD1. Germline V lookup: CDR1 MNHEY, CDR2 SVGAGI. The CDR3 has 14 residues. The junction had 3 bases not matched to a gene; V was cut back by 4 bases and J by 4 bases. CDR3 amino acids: CASSWTGGGTEAFF. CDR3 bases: TGTGCCAGCAGTTGGACAGGGGGAGGCACTGAAGCTTTCTTT.

In DNA form, the CDR3 reads TGTGCTTGCCAACAGGGGCCCACCGAGCAGTACTTC. This encodes CACQQGPTEQYF. The gene calls are TRBV12-5 and TRBJ2-7; 7 bases are a match to TRBD1. After removal of 11 bases from V and 6 bases from J, the junction contained 10 bases not matched to a gene. CDR3 length equals 12 residues. The germline V gene encodes CDR1 LGHNT and CDR2 FRNRAP.

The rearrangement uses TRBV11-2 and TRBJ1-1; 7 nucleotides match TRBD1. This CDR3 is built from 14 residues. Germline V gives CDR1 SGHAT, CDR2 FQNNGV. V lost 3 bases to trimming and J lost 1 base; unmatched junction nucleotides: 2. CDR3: CASSLRGRNTEAFF. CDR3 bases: TGTGCCAGCAGCTTGAGGGGGCGGAACACTGAAGCTTTCTTT.

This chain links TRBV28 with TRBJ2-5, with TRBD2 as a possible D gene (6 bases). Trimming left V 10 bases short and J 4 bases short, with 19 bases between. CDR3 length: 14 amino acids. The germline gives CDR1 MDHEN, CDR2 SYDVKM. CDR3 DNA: TGTGCCACAGAGGTTGGGGGGAGAAGAGAGACCCAGTACTTC. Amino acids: CATEVGGRRETQYF.

As DNA, the CDR3 is TGTGCCTGGAGTCCGACTGGGTCGTCAACAGATACGCAGTATTTT. It translates to CAWSPTGSSTDTQYF. This chain uses TRBV30 with TRBJ2-3; D uncertain. CDR1 GTSNPN and CDR2 SVGIG come from the germline V gene (reference sequence). The CDR3 sequence is 15 residues long. The germline V and J ends were trimmed by 2 bases and 3 bases, with 15 bases remaining between them.

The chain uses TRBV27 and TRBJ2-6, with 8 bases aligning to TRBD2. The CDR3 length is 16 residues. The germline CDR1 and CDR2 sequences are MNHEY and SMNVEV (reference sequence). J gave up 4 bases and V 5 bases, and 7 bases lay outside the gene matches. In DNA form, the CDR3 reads TGTGCCAGCAGTCCCGGACTAGCTCTAGGGGCCAACGTCCTGACTTTC. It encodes CASSPGLALGANVLTF. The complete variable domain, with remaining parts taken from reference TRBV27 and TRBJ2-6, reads EAQVTQNPRYLITVTGKKLTVTCSQNMNHEYMSWYRQDPGLGLRQIYYSMNVEVTDKGDVPEGYKVSRKEKRNFPLILESPSPNQTSLYFCASSPGLALGANVLTFGAGSRLTVL.

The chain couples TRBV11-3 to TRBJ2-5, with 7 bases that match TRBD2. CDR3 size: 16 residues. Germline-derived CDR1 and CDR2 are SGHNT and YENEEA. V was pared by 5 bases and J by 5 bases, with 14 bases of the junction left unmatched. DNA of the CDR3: TGTGCCAGCAGCGCAGGCTTGGCGGGAGAAGGGGAGACCCAGTACTTC. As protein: CASSAGLAGEGETQYF.

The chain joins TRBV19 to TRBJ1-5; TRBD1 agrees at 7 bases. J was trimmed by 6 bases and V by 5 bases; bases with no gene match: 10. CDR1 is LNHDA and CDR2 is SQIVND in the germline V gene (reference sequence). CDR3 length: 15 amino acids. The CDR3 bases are TGTGCCAGTAGTGAGCAGCAGGGGGGTCGTCAGCCCCAGCATTTT. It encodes CASSEQQGGRQPQHF.